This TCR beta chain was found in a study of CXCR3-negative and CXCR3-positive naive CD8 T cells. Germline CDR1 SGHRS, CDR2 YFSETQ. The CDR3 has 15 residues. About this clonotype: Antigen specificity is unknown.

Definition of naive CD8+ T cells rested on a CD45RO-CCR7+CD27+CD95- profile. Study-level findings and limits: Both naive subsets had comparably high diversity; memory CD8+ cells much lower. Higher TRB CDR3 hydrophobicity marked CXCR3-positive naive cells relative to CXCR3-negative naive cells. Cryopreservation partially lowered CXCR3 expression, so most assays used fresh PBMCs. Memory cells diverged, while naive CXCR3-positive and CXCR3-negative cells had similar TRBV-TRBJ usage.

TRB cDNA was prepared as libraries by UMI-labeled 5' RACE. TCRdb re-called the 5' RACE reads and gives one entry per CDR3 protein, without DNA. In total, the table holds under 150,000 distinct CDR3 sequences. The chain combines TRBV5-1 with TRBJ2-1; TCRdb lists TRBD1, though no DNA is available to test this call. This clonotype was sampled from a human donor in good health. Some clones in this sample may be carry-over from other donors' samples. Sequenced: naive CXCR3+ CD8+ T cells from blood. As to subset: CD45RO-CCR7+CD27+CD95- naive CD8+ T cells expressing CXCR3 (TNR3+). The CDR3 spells CASSLDAPAVNEQFF.